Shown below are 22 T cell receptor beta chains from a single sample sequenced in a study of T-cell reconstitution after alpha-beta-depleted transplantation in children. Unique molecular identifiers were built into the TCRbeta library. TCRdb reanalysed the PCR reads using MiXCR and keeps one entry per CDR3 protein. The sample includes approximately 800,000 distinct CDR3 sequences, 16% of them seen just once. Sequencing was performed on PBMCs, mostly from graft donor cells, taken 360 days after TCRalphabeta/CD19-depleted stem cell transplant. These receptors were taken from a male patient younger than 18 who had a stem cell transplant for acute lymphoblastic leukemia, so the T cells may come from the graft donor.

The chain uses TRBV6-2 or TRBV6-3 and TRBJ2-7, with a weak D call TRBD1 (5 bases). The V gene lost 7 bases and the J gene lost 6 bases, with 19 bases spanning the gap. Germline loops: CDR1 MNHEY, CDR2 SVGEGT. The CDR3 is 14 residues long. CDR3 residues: CASTKKRGSIEQYF. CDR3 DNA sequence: TGTGCCAGCACAAAGAAAAGGGGTTCTATCGAGCAGTACTTC.

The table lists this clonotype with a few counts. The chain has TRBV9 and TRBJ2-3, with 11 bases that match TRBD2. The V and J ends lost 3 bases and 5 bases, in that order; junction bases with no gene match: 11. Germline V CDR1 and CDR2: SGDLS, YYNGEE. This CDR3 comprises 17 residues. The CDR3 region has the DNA TGTGCCAGCAGCGCCCGACTAGCGGGACTAGGGGGAGATACGCAGTATTTT. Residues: CASSARLAGLGGDTQYF.

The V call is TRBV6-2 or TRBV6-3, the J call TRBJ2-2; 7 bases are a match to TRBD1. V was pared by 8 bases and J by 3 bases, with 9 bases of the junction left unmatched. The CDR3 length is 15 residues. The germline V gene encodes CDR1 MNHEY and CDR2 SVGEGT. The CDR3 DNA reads TGTGCCAGCGGCACCGGGACAGCTTACACCGGGGAGCTGTTTTTT. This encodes CASGTGTAYTGELFF.

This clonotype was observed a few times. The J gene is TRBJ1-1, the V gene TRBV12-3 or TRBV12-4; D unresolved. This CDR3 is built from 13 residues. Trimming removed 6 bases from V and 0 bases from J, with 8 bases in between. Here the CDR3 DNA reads TGTGCCAGCAGGGCATTCATGAACACTGAAGCTTTCTTT. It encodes CASRAFMNTEAFF.

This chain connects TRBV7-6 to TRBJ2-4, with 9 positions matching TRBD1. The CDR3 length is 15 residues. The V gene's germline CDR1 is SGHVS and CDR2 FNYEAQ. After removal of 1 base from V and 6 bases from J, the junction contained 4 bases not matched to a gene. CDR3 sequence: CASSLGRGQGNIQYF. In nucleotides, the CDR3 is TGTGCCAGCAGCTTAGGAAGGGGACAGGGAAACATTCAGTACTTC.

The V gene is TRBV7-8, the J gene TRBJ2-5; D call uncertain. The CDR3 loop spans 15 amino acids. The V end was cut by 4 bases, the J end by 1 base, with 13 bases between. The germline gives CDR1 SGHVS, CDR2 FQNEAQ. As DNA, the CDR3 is TGTGCCAGCAGCTATCAGAGGATCCCCCAAGAGACCCAGTACTTC. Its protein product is CASSYQRIPQETQYF.

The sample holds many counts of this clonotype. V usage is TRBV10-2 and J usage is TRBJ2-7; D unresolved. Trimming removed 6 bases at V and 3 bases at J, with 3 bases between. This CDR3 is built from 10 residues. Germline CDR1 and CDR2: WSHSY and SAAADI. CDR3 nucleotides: TGCGCCAGCAGGAGCTACGAGCAGTACTTC. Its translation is CASRSYEQYF.

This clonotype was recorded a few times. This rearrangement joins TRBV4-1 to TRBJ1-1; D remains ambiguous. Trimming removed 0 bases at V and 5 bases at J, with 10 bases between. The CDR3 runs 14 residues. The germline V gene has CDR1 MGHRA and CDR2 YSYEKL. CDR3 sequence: CASSQDRTGTEAFF. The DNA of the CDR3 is TGCGCCAGCAGCCAAGATAGGACGGGTACTGAAGCTTTCTTT.

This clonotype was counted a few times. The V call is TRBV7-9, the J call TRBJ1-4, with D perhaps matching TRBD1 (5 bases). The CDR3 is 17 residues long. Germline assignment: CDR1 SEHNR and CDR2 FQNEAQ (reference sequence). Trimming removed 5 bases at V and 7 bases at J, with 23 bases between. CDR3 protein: CASSPFWGDQGGEKLFF. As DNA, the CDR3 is TGTGCCAGCAGCCCATTTTGGGGGGACCAAGGTGGTGAAAAACTGTTTTTT.

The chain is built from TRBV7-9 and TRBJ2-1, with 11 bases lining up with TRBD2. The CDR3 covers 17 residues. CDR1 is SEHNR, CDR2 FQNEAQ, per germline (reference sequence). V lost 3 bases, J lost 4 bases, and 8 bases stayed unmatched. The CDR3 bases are TGTGCCAGCAGCTTGTCCTCGGGACTAGCGGAGTACAATGAGCAGTTCTTC. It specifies CASSLSSGLAEYNEQFF.

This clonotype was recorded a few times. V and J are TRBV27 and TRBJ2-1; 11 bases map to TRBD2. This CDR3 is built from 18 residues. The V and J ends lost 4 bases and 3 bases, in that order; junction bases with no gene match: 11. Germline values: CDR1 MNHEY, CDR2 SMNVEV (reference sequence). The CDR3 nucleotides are TGTGCCAGCAGTTCCTTAACCGGGACTAGCGGTTTCTACAATGAGCAGTTCTTC. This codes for CASSSLTGTSGFYNEQFF.

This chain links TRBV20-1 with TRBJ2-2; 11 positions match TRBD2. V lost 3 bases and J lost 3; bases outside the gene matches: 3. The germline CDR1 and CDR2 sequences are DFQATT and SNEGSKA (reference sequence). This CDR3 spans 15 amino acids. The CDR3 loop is CSARGLADYTGELFF. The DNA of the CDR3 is TGCAGTGCTAGGGGACTAGCGGACTACACCGGGGAGCTGTTTTTT.

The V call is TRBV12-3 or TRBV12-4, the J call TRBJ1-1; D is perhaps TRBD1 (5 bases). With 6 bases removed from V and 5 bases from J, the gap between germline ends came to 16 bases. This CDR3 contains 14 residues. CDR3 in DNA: TGTGCCAGCAGGGGGGGGACTATCGGGACTGAAGCTTTCTTT. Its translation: CASRGGTIGTEAFF.

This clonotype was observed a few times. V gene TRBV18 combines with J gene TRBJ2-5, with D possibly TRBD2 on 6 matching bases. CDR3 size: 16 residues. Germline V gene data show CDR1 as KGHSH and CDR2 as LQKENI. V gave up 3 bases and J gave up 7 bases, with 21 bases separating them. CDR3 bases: TGTGCCAGCTCACCTGAACAAGGAGGGGAGGCGGCGACCCAGTACTTC. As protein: CASSPEQGGEAATQYF.

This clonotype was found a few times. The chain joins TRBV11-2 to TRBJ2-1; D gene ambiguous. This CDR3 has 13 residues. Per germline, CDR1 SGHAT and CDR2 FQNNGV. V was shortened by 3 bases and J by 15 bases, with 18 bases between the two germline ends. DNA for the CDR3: TGTGCCAGCAGCTTGATAAGTCGGCGCTATTGGTTCTTC. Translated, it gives CASSLISRRYWFF.

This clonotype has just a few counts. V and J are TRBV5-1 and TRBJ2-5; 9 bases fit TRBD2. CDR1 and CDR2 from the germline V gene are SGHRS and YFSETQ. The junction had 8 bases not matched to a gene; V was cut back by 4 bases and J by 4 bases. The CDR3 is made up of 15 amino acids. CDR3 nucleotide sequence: TGCGCCAGCAGCGGCCCGGGACTAGCAGTAGAGACCCAGTACTTC. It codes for CASSGPGLAVETQYF.

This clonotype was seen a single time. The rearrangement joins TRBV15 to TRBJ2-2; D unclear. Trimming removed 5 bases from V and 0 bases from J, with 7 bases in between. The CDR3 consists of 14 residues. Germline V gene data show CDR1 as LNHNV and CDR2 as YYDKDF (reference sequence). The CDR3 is CATSPGSNTGELFF. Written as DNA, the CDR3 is TGTGCCACCAGCCCCGGGTCGAACACCGGGGAGCTGTTTTTT.

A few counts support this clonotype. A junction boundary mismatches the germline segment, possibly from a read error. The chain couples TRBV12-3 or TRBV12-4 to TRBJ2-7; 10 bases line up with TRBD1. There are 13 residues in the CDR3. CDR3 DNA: TGTGCCAGCAGTTTAGGACCCTCGGGACAGGGGAACTTC. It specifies CASSLGPSGQGNF.

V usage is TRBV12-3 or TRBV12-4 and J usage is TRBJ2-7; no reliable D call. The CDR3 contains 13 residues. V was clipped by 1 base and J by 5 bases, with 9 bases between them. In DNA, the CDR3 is TGTGCCAGCAGTTTAGTTAGGACCCACGAGCAGTACTTC. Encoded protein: CASSLVRTHEQYF.

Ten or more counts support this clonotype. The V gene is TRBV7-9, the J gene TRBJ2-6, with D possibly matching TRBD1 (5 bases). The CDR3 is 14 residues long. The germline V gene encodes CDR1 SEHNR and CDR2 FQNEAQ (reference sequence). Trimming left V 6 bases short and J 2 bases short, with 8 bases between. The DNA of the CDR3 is TGTGCCAGCAGTCGGACAACTGGGGCCAACGTCCTGACTTTC. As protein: CASSRTTGANVLTF.

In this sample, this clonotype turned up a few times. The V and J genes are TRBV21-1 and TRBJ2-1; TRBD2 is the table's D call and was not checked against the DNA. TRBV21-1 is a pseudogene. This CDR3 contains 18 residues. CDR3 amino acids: CASSKDWGQREGYNEQFF. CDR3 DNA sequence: TGTGCCAGCAGCAAAGATTGGGGACAGCGGGAAGGATACAATGAGCAGTTCTTC.

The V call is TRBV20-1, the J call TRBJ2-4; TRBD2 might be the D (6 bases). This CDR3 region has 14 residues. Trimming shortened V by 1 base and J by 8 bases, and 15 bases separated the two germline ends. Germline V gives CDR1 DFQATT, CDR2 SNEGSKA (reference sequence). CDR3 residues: CSARVFGGGDIQYF. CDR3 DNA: TGCAGTGCTAGAGTCTTCGGTGGAGGGGACATTCAGTACTTC.